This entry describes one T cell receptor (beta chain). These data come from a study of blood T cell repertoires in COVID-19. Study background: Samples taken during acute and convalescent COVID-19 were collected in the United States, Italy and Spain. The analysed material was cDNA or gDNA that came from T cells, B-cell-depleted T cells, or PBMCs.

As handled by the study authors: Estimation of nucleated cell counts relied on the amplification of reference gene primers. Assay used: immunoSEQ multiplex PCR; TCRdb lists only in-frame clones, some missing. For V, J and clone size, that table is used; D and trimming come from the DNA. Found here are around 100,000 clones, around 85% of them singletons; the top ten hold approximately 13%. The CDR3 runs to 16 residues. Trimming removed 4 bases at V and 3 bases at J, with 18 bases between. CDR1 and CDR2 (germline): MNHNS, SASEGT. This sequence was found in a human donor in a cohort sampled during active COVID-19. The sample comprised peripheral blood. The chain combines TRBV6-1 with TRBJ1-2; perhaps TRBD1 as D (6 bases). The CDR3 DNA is TGTGCCAGCAGTGCCGGCGGGCGGGGGCCCCACTATGGCTACACCTTC. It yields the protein CASSAGGRGPHYGYTF.